The 11 T cell receptor beta chains given below trace back to one sample, sequenced in a study of regulatory T cells in long-lasting Graves disease. Time point defined: persistent/refractory GD, antithyroid drugs over 5 years with positive TRAb. From PBMCs, RNA was extracted and then used to make the TCR library. CDR3 regions were amplified by Arm-PCR using iRepertoire HTBI primers to build TCR beta libraries. TCRdb re-analysed the multiplex PCR reads in MiXCR, keeping a single row per CDR3 protein. The sample has a few hundred thousand distinct CDR3 sequences, around a fifth seen once; the top ten hold roughly 13%. The input for sequencing was peripheral blood mononuclear cells (PBMCs), taken when the disease was refractory, from a patient treated with antithyroid drugs. These receptors came from a female donor with Graves disease.

There are many counts of this clonotype. The chain links TRBV12-3 or TRBV12-4 to TRBJ2-1; the D is unclear. V lost 3 bases and J lost 0, with 9 bases in between. This CDR3 is built from 15 residues. CDR3 amino acids: CASSFRDSSYNEQFF. DNA of the CDR3: TGTGCCAGCAGTTTTAGGGATAGCTCCTACAATGAGCAGTTCTTC.

This clonotype was seen more than once but under ten times. This may be a read error, as it is one base from a much larger clone. The CDR3 ends on some other residue instead of the conserved phenylalanine or tryptophan, so this is likely a read error. The rearrangement uses TRBV28 and TRBJ2-7; 7 nucleotides agree with TRBD1. V lost 5 bases and J lost 3; bases outside the gene matches: 7. Germline lookup yields CDR1 MDHEN and CDR2 SYDVKM. The CDR3 length is 14 residues. CDR3 sequence: CASSPQGVVYEQYL. The CDR3 DNA sequence: TGTGCCAGCAGTCCGCAGGGGGTTGTCTACGAGCAGTACCTC.

The CDR3 coding sequence is TGTGCCAGCAGTTACTCGATGGACAGGGTTTGGGCCAAAAACATTCAGTACTTC. Translating it yields CASSYSMDRVWAKNIQYF. The chain recombines TRBV6-2 or TRBV6-3 with TRBJ2-4; 8 positions agree with TRBD1. V lost 0 bases to trimming and J lost 1 base; unmatched junction nucleotides: 8. The CDR3 spans 18 residues. CDR1 MNHEY and CDR2 SVGEGT come from the germline V gene.

About this clonotype: Possible read error: a much larger clone is one base away. This chain joins TRBV7-2 and TRBJ2-5; D unresolved. Trimming took off 5 bases at V and 1 base at J, with 17 bases between the two ends. Germline V gene lookup returns CDR1 SGHTA and CDR2 FQGNSA. The CDR3 has 16 amino acids. CDR3 sequence: CASSDTLDVIQETQYF. The CDR3, as DNA: TGTGCCAGCAGCGACACTTTAGACGTGATCCAAGAGACCCAGTACTTC.

For this clonotype: One junction end disagrees with the germline gene, perhaps due to a read error. The chain uses TRBV7-2 and TRBJ1-2; D ambiguous. Germline V gene lookup returns CDR1 SGHTA and CDR2 FQGNSA. This CDR3 has 13 residues. The CDR3 DNA follows: TGTGCCAGCAGCTTACGTACCGACTATGGCTACGCCTTC. It specifies CASSLRTDYGYAF.

The chain couples TRBV12-3 or TRBV12-4 to TRBJ2-3; 9 nucleotides agree with TRBD2. The CDR3 has 16 residues. V was pared by 4 bases and J by 0 bases, with 5 bases of the junction left unmatched. This chain's CDR3 is CASSSRGGDSTDTQYF. CDR3 nucleotide sequence: TGTGCCAGCAGTTCCCGCGGGGGGGACAGCACAGATACGCAGTATTTT.

This clonotype was detected ten times or more. The chain carries TRBV2 and TRBJ2-5; the match to TRBD1 covers 8 bases. Germline CDR1 is SNHLY and CDR2 is FYNNEI. This CDR3 is built from 12 residues. Trimming removed 8 bases from V and 2 bases from J; junction bases left unmatched: 1. Here the CDR3 reads CASDRGQETQYF. CDR3 sequence (DNA): TGTGCCAGCGACAGGGGACAAGAGACCCAGTACTTC. Using reference TRBV2 and TRBJ2-5 for the parts outside the CDR3, the full variable domain is EPEVTQTPSHQVTQMGQEVILRCVPISNHLYFYWYRQILGQKVEFLVSFYNNEISEKSEIFDDQFSVERPDGSNFTLKIRSTKLEDSAMYFCASDRGQETQYFGPGTRLLVL.

The CDR3: CASSESLAGGQETQYF. CDR3 coding DNA: TGTGCCAGCAGCGAATCACTAGCGGGAGGGCAGGAGACCCAGTACTTC. V and J are TRBV9 and TRBJ2-5, with 13 nucleotides matching TRBD2. Germline V gene lookup returns CDR1 SGDLS and CDR2 YYNGEE. The V gene end was trimmed by 3 bases and the J gene end by 5 bases; junction bases not matched to a gene: 7. CDR3 size: 16 residues.

This clonotype was observed a handful of times. This chain's CDR3 is CASSRGDRDYEQYF. DNA for the CDR3: TGTGCCAGCAGCCGGGGGGACAGGGATTACGAGCAGTACTTC. The chain has TRBV12-3 or TRBV12-4 and TRBJ2-7; 9 bases are shared with TRBD1. With V trimmed by 6 bases and J by 4 bases, 7 bases remained unmatched. The CDR3 consists of 14 residues.

This clonotype occurred a few times. The chain recombines TRBV7-2 with TRBJ1-1; D is unclear. CDR1 is SGHTA and CDR2 is FQGNSA in the germline V gene. The length of the CDR3 is 12 residues. Trimming removed 2 bases at V and 11 bases at J, with 12 bases between. This chain's CDR3 is CASSLLGFEAFF. The CDR3 DNA reads as TGTGCCAGCAGCTTACTCGGGTTTGAGGCTTTCTTT.

The sample holds many counts of this clonotype. The chain carries TRBV2 and TRBJ1-6, with D possibly being TRBD1 (5 bases). The V end lost 6 bases, the J end lost 9 bases, and 15 bases lay between the germline ends. In germline, CDR1 is SNHLY, CDR2 FYNNEI. The length of the CDR3 is 14 residues. DNA of the CDR3: TGTGCCAGCAGGGAGGGAATCGGGGGTTCACCCCTCCACTTT. Translating it yields CASREGIGGSPLHF. Combining the CDR3 with reference TRBV2 and TRBJ1-6 gives the whole variable domain EPEVTQTPSHQVTQMGQEVILRCVPISNHLYFYWYRQILGQKVEFLVSFYNNEISEKSEIFDDQFSVERPDGSNFTLKIRSTKLEDSAMYFCASREGIGGSPLHFGNGTRLTVT.